This TCR beta chain is drawn from a study of a mutant IDH1 vaccine in newly diagnosed glioma. The overall study: Patients in the study were vaccinated eight times, receiving shots in weeks 1, 3, 5, 7, 11, 15, 19 and 23. Radiotherapy alone preceded vaccination by 4-6 weeks; alternatively, vaccination started with temozolomide cycles. Receipt of radiotherapy, temozolomide, or both preceded the study, and most received both.

Time point here: week 11, during vaccination. Vaccination comprised doses that each held 300 ug of mutant IDH1 20-mer peptide, plus topical imiquimod. Donors had new WHO grade 3 or 4 IDH1-mutant, ATRX-lost astrocytomas. As concerns this clone: Its antigen is unknown.

Profiling relied on immunoSEQ multiplex PCR, and the TCRdb table lists in-frame clones only, not all of them. The sample has about 32,000 clones, roughly 80% seen once. This clonotype was obtained from a man aged 25 to 40 with glioma. The source was PBMCs, collected from a glioma patient whose treatment included an IDH1 peptide vaccine.

This CDR3 is CAWSRTYEQYF. The CDR3 bases are TGTGCCTGGTCACGGACCTACGAGCAGTACTTC. The chain uses TRBV30 and TRBJ2-7; no firm D call. This CDR3 has 11 amino acids. The germline gives CDR1 GTSNPN, CDR2 SVGIG (reference sequence). Trimming cost V 5 bases and J 2 bases, with 7 bases left between them.